This T cell receptor (beta chain) was recorded in a study of blood T cells in healthy people across ages. Alongside a J-beta primer mix, a sample-barcoded 5' primer served in a second PCR lasting about 7 to 11 cycles. Sequencing recovered at least 2.5 million CDR3-containing paired-end reads from each sample. MiXCR was run by TCRdb on the 5' RACE reads, yielding one entry per CDR3 protein. The sample carries about 970,000 distinct CDR3 sequences, roughly 47% recorded once. CDR1 and CDR2 (germline): SQVTM, ANQGSEA. CDR3 length: 12 amino acids. The V end lost 4 bases, the J end lost 10 bases, and 11 bases lay between the germline ends.

The chain combines TRBV29-1 with TRBJ1-6; D gene uncertain. Sequencing was carried out using blood. This receptor was taken from a woman aged 55 to 70 in good health. CDR3 DNA sequence: TGCAGCGTTGGTTATCGAGACTCACCCCTCCACTTT. As protein: CSVGYRDSPLHF. The full variable domain, in which reference TRBV29-1 and TRBJ1-6 provide the parts outside the CDR3, is SAVISQKPSRDICQRGTSLTIQCQVDSQVTMMFWYRQQPGQSLTLIATANQGSEATYESGFVIDKFPISRPNLTFSTLTVSNMSPEDSSIYLCSVGYRDSPLHFGNGTRLTVT.